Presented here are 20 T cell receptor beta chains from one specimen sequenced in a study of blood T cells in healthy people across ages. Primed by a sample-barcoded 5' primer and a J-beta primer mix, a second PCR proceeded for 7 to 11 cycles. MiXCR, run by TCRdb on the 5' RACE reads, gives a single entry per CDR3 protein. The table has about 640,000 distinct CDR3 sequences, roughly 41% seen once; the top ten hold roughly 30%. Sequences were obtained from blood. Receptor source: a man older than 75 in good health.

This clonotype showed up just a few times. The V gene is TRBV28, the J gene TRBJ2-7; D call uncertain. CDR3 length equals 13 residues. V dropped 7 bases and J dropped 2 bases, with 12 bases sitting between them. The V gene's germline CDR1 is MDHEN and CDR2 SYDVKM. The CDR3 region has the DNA TGTGCCAGCACCCTGGGCTCAACCTACGAGCAGTACTTC. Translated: CASTLGSTYEQYF.

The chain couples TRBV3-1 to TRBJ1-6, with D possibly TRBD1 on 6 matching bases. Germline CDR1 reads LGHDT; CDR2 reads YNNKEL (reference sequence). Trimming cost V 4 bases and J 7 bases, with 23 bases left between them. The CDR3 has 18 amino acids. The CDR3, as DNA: TGTGCCAGCAGCCGTACGGGTCTGACGGGGGCGCGCAATTCACCCCTCCACTTT. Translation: CASSRTGLTGARNSPLHF.

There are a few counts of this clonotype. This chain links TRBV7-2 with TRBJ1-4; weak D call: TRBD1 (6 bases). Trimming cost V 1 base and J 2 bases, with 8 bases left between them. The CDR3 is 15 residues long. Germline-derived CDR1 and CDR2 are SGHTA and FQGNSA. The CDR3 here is CASSLVGGTNEKLFF. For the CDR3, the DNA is TGTGCCAGCAGCTTAGTAGGGGGGACTAATGAAAAACTGTTTTTT.

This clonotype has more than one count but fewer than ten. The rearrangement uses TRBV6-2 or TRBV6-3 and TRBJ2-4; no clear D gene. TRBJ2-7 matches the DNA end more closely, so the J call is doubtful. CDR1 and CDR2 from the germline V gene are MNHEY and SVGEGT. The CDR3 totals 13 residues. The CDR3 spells CASSNQEFNEQYF. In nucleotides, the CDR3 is TGTGCCAGCAGCAATCAGGAATTCAACGAGCAGTACTTC.

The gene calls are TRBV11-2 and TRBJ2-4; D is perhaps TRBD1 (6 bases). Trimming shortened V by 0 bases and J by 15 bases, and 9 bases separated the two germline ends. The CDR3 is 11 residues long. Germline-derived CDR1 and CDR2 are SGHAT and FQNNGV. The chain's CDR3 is CASSLDTGRYF. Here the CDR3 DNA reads TGTGCCAGCAGCTTAGACACAGGGCGGTACTTC.

CDR3 bases: TGCAGTGCTAGAGAAGGGTGGGGGGGGAGAGATGAGCAGTTCTTC. It is translated as CSAREGWGGRDEQFF. The V and J genes are TRBV20-1 and TRBJ2-1, with 7 bases matching TRBD2. The CDR3 is made up of 15 amino acids. Germline loops: CDR1 DFQATT, CDR2 SNEGSKA (reference sequence). V dropped 0 bases and J dropped 8; count of bases not matched to a gene: 10.

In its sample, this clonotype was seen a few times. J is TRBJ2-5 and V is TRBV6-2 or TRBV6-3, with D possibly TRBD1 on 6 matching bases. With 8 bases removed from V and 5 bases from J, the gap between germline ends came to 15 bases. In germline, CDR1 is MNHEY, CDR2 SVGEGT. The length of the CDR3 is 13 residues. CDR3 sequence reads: CASRTQGEETQYF. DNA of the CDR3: TGTGCCAGCCGTACACAGGGTGAGGAGACCCAGTACTTC.

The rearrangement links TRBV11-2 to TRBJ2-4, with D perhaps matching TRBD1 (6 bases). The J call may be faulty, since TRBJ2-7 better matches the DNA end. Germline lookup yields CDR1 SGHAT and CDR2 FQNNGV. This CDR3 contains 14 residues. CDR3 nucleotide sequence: TGTGCCAGCAGCCAAAGAGGGACAAACTACGAGCAGTACTTC. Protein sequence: CASSQRGTNYEQYF.

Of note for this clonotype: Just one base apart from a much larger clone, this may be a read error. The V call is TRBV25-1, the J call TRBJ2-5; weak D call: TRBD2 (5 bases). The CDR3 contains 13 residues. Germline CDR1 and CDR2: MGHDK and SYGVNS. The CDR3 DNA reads TGTGCCAGCAGTGGAGGAGGTAGAGAGGCCCAGTACTTC. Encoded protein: CASSGGGREAQYF. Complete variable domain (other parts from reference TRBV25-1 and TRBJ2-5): EADIYQTPRYLVIGTGKKITLECSQTMGHDKMYWYQQDPGMELHLIHYSYGVNSTEKGDLSSESTVSRIRTEHFPLTLESARPSHTSQYLCASSGGGREAQYFGPGTRLLVL.

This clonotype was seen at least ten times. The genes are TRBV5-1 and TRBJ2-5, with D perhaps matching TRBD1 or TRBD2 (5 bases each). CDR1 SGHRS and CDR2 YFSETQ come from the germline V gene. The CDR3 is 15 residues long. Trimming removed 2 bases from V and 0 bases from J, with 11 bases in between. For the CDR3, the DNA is TGCGCCAGCAGCTTAGGGGCGGGTTACCAAGAGACCCAGTACTTC. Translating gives CASSLGAGYQETQYF. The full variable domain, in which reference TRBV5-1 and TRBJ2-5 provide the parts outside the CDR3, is KAGVTQTPRYLIKTRGQQVTLSCSPISGHRSVSWYQQTPGQGLQFLFEYFSETQRNKGNFPGRFSGRQFSNSRSEMNVSTLELGDSALYLCASSLGAGYQETQYFGPGTRLLVL.

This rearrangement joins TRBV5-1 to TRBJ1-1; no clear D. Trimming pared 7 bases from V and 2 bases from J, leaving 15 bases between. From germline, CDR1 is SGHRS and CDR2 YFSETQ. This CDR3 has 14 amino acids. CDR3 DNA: TGCGCCAGCCGCCGTGTTGAGATTAACACTGAAGCTTTCTTT. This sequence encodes CASRRVEINTEAFF.

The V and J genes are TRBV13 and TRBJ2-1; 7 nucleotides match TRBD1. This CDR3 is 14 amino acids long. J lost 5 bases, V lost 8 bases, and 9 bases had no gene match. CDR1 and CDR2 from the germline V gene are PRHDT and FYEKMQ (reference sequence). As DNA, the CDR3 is TGTGCCAGCTCGACAGGGAGAGGGAACAATGAGCAGTTCTTC. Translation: CASSTGRGNNEQFF. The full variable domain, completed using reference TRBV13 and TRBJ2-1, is AAGVIQSPRHLIKEKRETATLKCYPIPRHDTVYWYQQGPGQDPQFLISFYEKMQSDKGSIPDRFSAQQFSDYHSELNMSSLELGDSALYFCASSTGRGNNEQFFGPGTRLTVL.

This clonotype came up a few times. The CDR3 here is CASSVFTGELFF. The CDR3 region has the DNA TGTGCCAGCAGTGTTTTCACCGGGGAGCTGTTTTTT. The chain is built from TRBV2 and TRBJ2-2; D gene unclear. Trimming shortened V by 4 bases and J by 4 bases, and 4 bases separated the two germline ends. CDR1 and CDR2 from the germline V gene are SNHLY and FYNNEI. This CDR3 has 12 residues.

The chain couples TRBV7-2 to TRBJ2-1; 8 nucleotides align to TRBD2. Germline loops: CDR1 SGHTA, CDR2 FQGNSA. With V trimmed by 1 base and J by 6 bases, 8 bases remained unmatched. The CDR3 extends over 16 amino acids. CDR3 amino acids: CASSLDASGSTNEQFF. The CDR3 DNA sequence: TGTGCCAGCAGCTTAGATGCTAGCGGGTCCACCAATGAGCAGTTCTTC.

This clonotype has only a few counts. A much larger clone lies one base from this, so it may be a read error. The CDR3 loop reads CASSWTSGVTDTQYF. The CDR3 DNA follows: TGTGCCAGCAGCTGGACTAGCGGAGTCACAGATACGCAGTATTTT. V gene TRBV7-3 combines with J gene TRBJ2-3, with 10 positions matching TRBD2. Unmatched junction bases numbered 3, after V lost 4 bases and J lost 2 bases. CDR3 length: 15 residues. CDR1 SGHTA and CDR2 FQGTGA come from the germline V gene. The variable domain in full, completed from reference TRBV7-3 and TRBJ2-3, reads GAGVSQTPSNKVTEKGKYVELRCDPISGHTALYWYRQSLGQGPEFLIYFQGTGAADDSGLPNDRFFAVRPEGSVSTLKIQRTERGDSAVYLCASSWTSGVTDTQYFGPGTRLTVL.

Written as DNA, the CDR3 is TGTGCCAGCAGTCAGACATCGGGGGGGGTGAACACTGAAGCTTTCTTT. Encoded protein: CASSQTSGGVNTEAFF. This chain connects TRBV27 to TRBJ1-1; weak D call: TRBD1 (5 bases). This CDR3 has 16 amino acids. Trimming left V 5 bases short and J 0 bases short, with 16 bases between. Germline loops: CDR1 MNHEY, CDR2 SMNVEV (reference sequence).

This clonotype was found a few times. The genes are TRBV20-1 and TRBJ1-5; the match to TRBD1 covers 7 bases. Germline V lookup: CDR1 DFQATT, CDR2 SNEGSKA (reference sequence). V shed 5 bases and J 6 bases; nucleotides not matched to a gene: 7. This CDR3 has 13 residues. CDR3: CSALAGGGQPQHF. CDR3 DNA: TGCAGTGCTTTGGCAGGGGGAGGTCAGCCCCAGCATTTT.

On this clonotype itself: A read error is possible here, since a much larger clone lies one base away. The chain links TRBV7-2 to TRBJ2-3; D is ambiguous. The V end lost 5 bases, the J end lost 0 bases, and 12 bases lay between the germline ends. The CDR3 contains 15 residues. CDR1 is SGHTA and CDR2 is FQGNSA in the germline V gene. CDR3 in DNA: TGTGCCAGCAGCCCCTACAGCCTTAGCACAGATACGCAGTATTTT. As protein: CASSPYSLSTDTQYF.

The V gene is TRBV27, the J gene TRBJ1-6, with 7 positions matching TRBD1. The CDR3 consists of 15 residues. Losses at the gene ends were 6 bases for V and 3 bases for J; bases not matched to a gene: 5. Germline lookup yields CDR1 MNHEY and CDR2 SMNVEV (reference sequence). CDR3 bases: TGTGCCAGCAGCCCGGACAGGAACTATAATTCACCCCTCCACTTT. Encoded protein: CASSPDRNYNSPLHF.

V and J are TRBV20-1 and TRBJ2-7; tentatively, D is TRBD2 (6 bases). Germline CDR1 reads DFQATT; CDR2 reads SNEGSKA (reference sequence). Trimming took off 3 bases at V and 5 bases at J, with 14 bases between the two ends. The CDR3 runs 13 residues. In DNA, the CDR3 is TGCAGTGCTAGTGGGAATGGCGGGAACGAGCAGTACTTC. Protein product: CSASGNGGNEQYF.